The 12 T cell receptor beta chains below come from one sample, sequenced in a study of blood T cell repertoires in COVID-19. Clones were sequenced by immunoSEQ multiplex PCR, and TCRdb holds only the in-frame ones, with some missing. The repertoire holds roughly 500,000 clones, with roughly 85% as singletons. The sequencing sample was made of peripheral blood. These TCRs come from a human donor in a cohort sampled during active COVID-19.

The chain couples TRBV28 to TRBJ2-1, with TRBD1 matching 7 bases. The CDR3 is made up of 12 amino acids. Germline V gene sequence: CDR1 MDHEN, CDR2 SYDVKM. The DNA of the CDR3 is TGTGCGGCAGGACAGGCCTACAATGAGCAGTTCTTC. This sequence encodes CAAGQAYNEQFF. The complete variable domain, with remaining parts taken from reference TRBV28 and TRBJ2-1, reads DVKVTQSSRYLVKRTGEKVFLECVQDMDHENMFWYRQDPGLGLRLIYFSYDVKMKEKGDIPEGYSVSREKKERFSLILESASTNQTSMYLCAAGQAYNEQFFGPGTRLTVL.

The V call is TRBV15, the J call TRBJ1-3; 7 bases align to TRBD1. The V gene end was trimmed by 3 bases and the J gene end by 2 bases; junction bases not matched to a gene: 7. CDR1 and CDR2 (germline): LNHNV, YYDKDF (reference sequence). The CDR3 contains 16 residues. Here the CDR3 reads CATSSQPTGAGNTIYF. DNA for the CDR3: TGTGCCACCAGCAGCCAACCAACAGGGGCTGGAAACACCATATATTTT.

The rearrangement uses TRBV29-1 and TRBJ2-1; 10 nucleotides match TRBD2. CDR1 SQVTM and CDR2 ANQGSEA come from the germline V gene. The CDR3 length is 13 residues. DNA of the CDR3: TGCAGTGTCTCAAGCGGGAGGGCCCGGGAGCAGTTCTTC. The encoded protein is CSVSSGRAREQFF.

The rearrangement links TRBV4-1 to TRBJ2-1, with TRBD2 matching 7 bases. The CDR3 is 17 residues long. The junction had 10 bases not matched to a gene; V was cut back by 0 bases and J by 5 bases. CDR1 is MGHRA and CDR2 is YSYEKL in the germline V gene. The CDR3 loop reads CASSQDGGGRYHNEQFF. The CDR3 DNA sequence: TGCGCCAGCAGCCAAGATGGGGGAGGGCGCTACCACAATGAGCAGTTCTTC.

The chain is built from TRBV3-1 (or the pseudogene TRBV3-2) and TRBJ1-1, with 11 bases fitting TRBD1. The V segment lost 1 base and the J segment 4 bases; nucleotides outside the gene matches: 8. The CDR3 is made up of 17 amino acids. Germline CDR1 reads LGHDT; CDR2 reads YNNKEL (reference sequence). DNA for the CDR3: TGTGCCAGCAGCCAAGGTCCCGGACAGGGGGCGATCACTGAAGCTTTCTTT. Protein sequence: CASSQGPGQGAITEAFF.

The chain is built from TRBV29-1 and TRBJ1-3, with D uncertain. V lost 4 bases and J 4 bases, leaving 14 bases between the germline ends. The germline gives CDR1 SQVTM, CDR2 ANQGSEA. The CDR3 covers 14 residues. Written as DNA, the CDR3 is TGCAGCGTTGCTATTTCGGCAGGAGGAAACACCATATATTTT. Encoded protein: CSVAISAGGNTIYF.

This chain's CDR3 is CAWQGGFGYGYTF. CDR3 in DNA: TGTGCCTGGCAGGGAGGGTTTGGCTATGGCTACACCTTC. The chain joins TRBV30 to TRBJ1-2; TRBD1 is a possible D gene (5 bases). V lost 5 bases and J lost 4, with 14 bases in between. CDR1 is GTSNPN and CDR2 is SVGIG in the germline V gene (reference sequence). This CDR3 contains 13 residues.

This clone has a handful of counts. The chain joins TRBV7-2 to TRBJ1-2; D gene unclear. V gave up 2 bases and J gave up 1 base, with 8 bases separating them. The germline V gene encodes CDR1 SGHTA and CDR2 FQGNSA. The CDR3 extends over 14 amino acids. The CDR3 sequence: CASSLRRSNYGYTF. CDR3 DNA: TGTGCCAGCAGCTTACGAAGGAGTAACTATGGCTACACCTTC. The full variable domain, in which reference TRBV7-2 and TRBJ1-2 provide the parts outside the CDR3, is GAGVSQSPSNKVTEKGKDVELRCDPISGHTALYWYRQSLGQGLEFLIYFQGNSAPDKSGLPSDRFSAERTGGSVSTLTIQRTQQEDSAVYLCASSLRRSNYGYTFGSGTRLTVV.

The V call is TRBV30, the J call TRBJ1-2; 8 bases agree with TRBD1. Germline V gives CDR1 GTSNPN, CDR2 SVGIG (reference sequence). The CDR3 spans 14 residues. Unmatched junction bases numbered 6, after V lost 2 bases and J lost 4 bases. The CDR3, as DNA: TGTGCCTGGAGTAAAGGCCAGGGGGCCTATGGCTACACCTTC. This gives the protein CAWSKGQGAYGYTF.

V is TRBV5-4 and J is TRBJ2-4; TRBD1 matches at 7 bases. Unmatched junction bases numbered 7, after V lost 4 bases and J lost 0 bases. The CDR3 has 16 amino acids. CDR1 and CDR2 from the germline V gene are SGHNT and YYREEE (reference sequence). CDR3 in DNA: TGTGCCAGCAGCCCCCCGGGACAGCCAGCCAAAAACATTCAGTACTTC. Translating gives CASSPPGQPAKNIQYF.

CDR3 nucleotide sequence: TGTGCCAGCAGCATCAACTACGAGCAGTACTTC. It translates to CASSINYEQYF. This sequence joins TRBV5-5 and TRBJ2-7; D gene unclear. V was cut by 4 bases and J by 3 bases, with 5 bases left in between. The CDR3 loop spans 11 amino acids. The germline CDR1 and CDR2 sequences are SGHKS and YYEKEE (reference sequence). Together with reference TRBV5-5 and TRBJ2-7, the CDR3 gives the full variable domain: DAGVTQSPTHLIKTRGQQVTLRCSPISGHKSVSWYQQVLGQGPQFIFQYYEKEERGRGNFPDRFSARQFPNYSSELNVNALLLGDSALYLCASSINYEQYFGPGTRLTVT.

This chain connects TRBV7-8 to TRBJ1-3; D is unresolved. This CDR3 comprises 14 residues. The germline V and J ends were trimmed by 8 bases and 3 bases, with 14 bases remaining between them. CDR1 is SGHVS, CDR2 FQNEAQ, per germline. CDR3 sequence: CASSQAYGGNTIYF. In DNA, the CDR3 is TGTGCCAGCTCCCAGGCTTATGGTGGAAACACCATATATTTT.